This T cell receptor (beta chain) was found in a study of beta chain features in type 1 diabetes. Sequencing targeted expressed TCRB transcripts, as all isolated RNA had been reverse transcribed. Sequencing was performed with immunoSEQ multiplex PCR; in TCRdb, only in-frame clones are kept and a portion is missing. The table has nearly 350,000 clones, less than 10% seen once. The single heparinised draw taken from each donor contained around 100 mL of blood on average. The specimen was central memory CD4+ T cells from blood. The sequence came from a woman in her late teens or twenties in good health.

The CDR3 bases are TGTGCCAGCTCACAAGGCGACGCCGTGTGGGAGACCCAGTACTTC. It yields the protein CASSQGDAVWETQYF. The V gene is TRBV11-2, the J gene TRBJ2-5; no firm D call. V was pared by 8 bases and J by 5 bases, with 21 bases between. Germline CDR1 reads SGHAT; CDR2 reads FQNNGV. The CDR3 extends over 15 amino acids.